Following are 23 T cell receptor beta chains from one sample sequenced in a study of radiotherapy plus CTLA-4 blockade in lung cancer. The table came from immunoSEQ multiplex PCR; TCRdb's copy has only in-frame clones and leaves some out. Among about 87,000 clones listed, approximately 86% were seen once. Sequencing was performed on peripheral blood, taken from a patient treated with radiotherapy plus ipilimumab. Receptors originate from a human donor with non-small cell lung cancer that progressed on radiotherapy plus ipilimumab.

A note on this clone: At the DNA level, this CDR3 is encoded by other sequences in the same sample as well. The J gene is TRBJ1-2, the V gene TRBV18; 8 bases match TRBD1. Trimming at V came to 3 bases and at J to 5 bases, leaving 5 bases not matched to a gene. The CDR3 length is 14 residues. CDR1 and CDR2 from the germline V gene are KGHSH and LQKENI. CDR3: CASSPGQGAYGYTF. The CDR3 coding sequence is TGTGCCAGCTCACCCGGACAGGGTGCTTATGGCTACACCTTC.

The chain combines TRBV11-2 with TRBJ2-5, with D possibly matching TRBD1 (6 bases). The CDR3 contains 16 residues. Germline V lookup: CDR1 SGHAT, CDR2 FQNNGV. The V and J ends lost 1 base and 2 bases respectively, with 14 bases between them. The CDR3 loop reads CASSLGRTDLQETQYF. The DNA of the CDR3 is TGTGCCAGCAGCTTAGGTAGGACAGACCTACAAGAGACCCAGTACTTC.

A single count supports this clone. The V call is TRBV5-1, the J call TRBJ2-2; maybe TRBD1 (6 bases). This CDR3 has 16 amino acids. From germline, CDR1 is SGHRS and CDR2 YFSETQ. Between the trimmed V and J ends, which lost 5 bases and 4 bases, there was a span of 18 bases. CDR3 nucleotide sequence: TGCGCCAGCAGAGCAGAGGGACAACTTCGCACCGGGGAGCTGTTTTTT. Amino acid sequence: CASRAEGQLRTGELFF.

V and J are TRBV5-1 and TRBJ2-2; the match to TRBD2 covers 14 bases. The germline CDR1 and CDR2 sequences are SGHRS and YFSETQ. After removal of 4 bases from V and 5 bases from J, the junction contained 10 bases not matched to a gene. This CDR3 has 18 residues. The CDR3 bases are TGCGCCAGCAGCCGCTCCGGGACTAGCGGGAGAGGGACCGGGGAGCTGTTTTTT. Its translation: CASSRSGTSGRGTGELFF.

The chain links TRBV2 to TRBJ2-1, with D unresolved. The CDR3 extends over 12 amino acids. V was trimmed by 2 bases and J by 14 bases, leaving 13 bases between them. Per the germline V gene, CDR1 is SNHLY and CDR2 is FYNNEI. The CDR3 region has the DNA TGTGCCAGCAGTGAATATCTGGAGCCGAAGTTCTTC. As protein: CASSEYLEPKFF.

This chain joins TRBV18 and TRBJ1-1; 7 nucleotides match TRBD1. Trimming took 1 base from V and 1 from J; bases not matched to a gene: 3. This CDR3 comprises 15 residues. Germline CDR1 is KGHSH and CDR2 is LQKENI. The chain's CDR3 is CASSPQAGGNTEAFF. CDR3 coding DNA: TGTGCCAGCTCACCACAAGCAGGGGGGAACACTGAAGCTTTCTTT. Full variable domain (rest looked up from reference TRBV18 and TRBJ1-1): NAGVMQNPRHLVRRRGQEARLRCSPMKGHSHVYWYRQLPEEGLKFMVYLQKENIIDESGMPKERFSAEFPKEGPSILRIQQVVRGDSAAYFCASSPQAGGNTEAFFGQGTRLTVV.

The chain is built from TRBV9 and TRBJ1-3, with unresolved D. The CDR3 has 13 amino acids. Germline V gene data show CDR1 as SGDLS and CDR2 as YYNGEE. Trimming removed 6 bases from V and 6 bases from J, with 13 bases in between. In DNA form, the CDR3 reads TGTGCCAGCAACGCGAGCCCTTTAAACACCATATATTTT. It translates to CASNASPLNTIYF. Filled out from reference TRBV9 and TRBJ1-3, the complete variable domain reads DSGVTQTPKHLITATGQRVTLRCSPRSGDLSVYWYQQSLDQGLQFLIQYYNGEERAKGNILERFSAQQFPDLHSELNLSSLELGDSALYFCASNASPLNTIYFGEGSWLTVV.

V is TRBV7-9 and J is TRBJ1-2; D not resolved. Trimming shortened V by 5 bases and J by 0 bases, and 16 bases separated the two germline ends. The length of the CDR3 is 16 residues. From germline, CDR1 is SEHNR and CDR2 FQNEAQ (reference sequence). In DNA, the CDR3 is TGTGCCAGCAGCCCGTTGAGAGGCATCTCTAACTATGGCTACACCTTC. Residues: CASSPLRGISNYGYTF.

The chain joins TRBV2 to TRBJ1-2; TRBD1 is a possible D gene (5 bases). The ends were cut back, 9 bases at V and 2 bases at J, with 7 bases in the middle. Germline CDR1 reads SNHLY; CDR2 reads FYNNEI. This CDR3 is 11 amino acids long. The CDR3 loop is CARTVNYGYTF. The CDR3 DNA follows: TGTGCCAGGACAGTCAACTATGGCTACACCTTC.

The V call is TRBV9, the J call TRBJ2-1, with 12 bases that match TRBD2. The CDR3 runs to 14 residues. V gave up 3 bases and J gave up 5 bases; unmatched junction bases: 0. The germline gives CDR1 SGDLS, CDR2 YYNGEE. The CDR3 protein is CASSASGRDNEQFF. The DNA of the CDR3 is TGTGCCAGCAGCGCTAGCGGGAGGGACAATGAGCAGTTCTTC. Filled out from reference TRBV9 and TRBJ2-1, the complete variable domain reads DSGVTQTPKHLITATGQRVTLRCSPRSGDLSVYWYQQSLDQGLQFLIQYYNGEERAKGNILERFSAQQFPDLHSELNLSSLELGDSALYFCASSASGRDNEQFFGPGTRLTVL.

This chain uses TRBV4-1 with TRBJ1-2; maybe TRBD1 (5 bases). The CDR3 covers 15 residues. From germline, CDR1 is MGHRA and CDR2 YSYEKL. V gave up 2 bases and J gave up 5 bases, with 15 bases separating them. The CDR3 DNA follows: TGCGCCAGCAGCCAAACCCCGACAGAGAGTTATGGCTACACCTTC. Translation: CASSQTPTESYGYTF.

This clone has only one observation. J is TRBJ2-7 and V is TRBV5-4, with 12 bases fitting TRBD2. The CDR3 spans 14 residues. Germline V gene sequence: CDR1 SGHNT, CDR2 YYREEE (reference sequence). Trimming cost V 4 bases and J 3 bases; bases outside gene matches: 2. Here the CDR3 reads CASSPTSGGYEQYF. In DNA form, the CDR3 reads TGTGCCAGCAGCCCGACTAGCGGGGGCTACGAGCAGTACTTC.

The chain joins TRBV4-1 to TRBJ1-3, with D tentatively TRBD1 (5 bases). This CDR3 has 16 amino acids. V shed 5 bases and J shed 0 bases, with 14 bases lying between them. The germline V gene encodes CDR1 MGHRA and CDR2 YSYEKL. This chain's CDR3 is CASSTPWGRSGNTIYF. In DNA, the CDR3 is TGCGCCAGCAGCACCCCTTGGGGCCGCTCTGGAAACACCATATATTTT.

This clone was detected only once. V and J are TRBV5-4 and TRBJ1-2; D call uncertain. Germline V gene data show CDR1 as SGHNT and CDR2 as YYREEE (reference sequence). V was shortened by 2 bases and J by 1 base, with 12 bases between the two germline ends. The CDR3 totals 15 residues. CDR3 in amino acids: CASSFFGSNNYGYTF. In nucleotides, the CDR3 is TGTGCCAGCAGCTTTTTCGGGAGCAATAACTATGGCTACACCTTC.

The chain carries TRBV19 and TRBJ1-2, with 7 bases that match TRBD1. V gave up 3 bases and J gave up 2 bases; unmatched junction bases: 9. Germline values: CDR1 LNHDA, CDR2 SQIVND (reference sequence). This CDR3 comprises 16 residues. The CDR3 DNA sequence: TGTGCCAGTAGTATTAGTTGGGACAGTCTGAACTATGGCTACACCTTC. Protein sequence: CASSISWDSLNYGYTF.

The chain joins TRBV27 to TRBJ1-2; 12 nucleotides align to TRBD1. Per the germline V gene, CDR1 is MNHEY and CDR2 is SMNVEV (reference sequence). The CDR3 is 16 amino acids. Germline trimming cut 5 bases from V and 7 bases from J; bases unmatched to any gene: 11. CDR3 loop: CASSVLQGQGAAGYTF. DNA of the CDR3: TGTGCCAGCAGTGTTCTCCAGGGACAGGGGGCAGCTGGCTACACCTTC.

V gene TRBV7-8 combines with J gene TRBJ2-2, with D possibly being TRBD2 (5 bases). This CDR3 region has 15 residues. Trimming shortened V by 3 bases and J by 6 bases, and 14 bases separated the two germline ends. Looked up from germline, CDR1 is SGHVS and CDR2 is FQNEAQ. CDR3 in amino acids: CASSFLVTRPGELFF. CDR3 DNA: TGTGCCAGCAGCTTTCTAGTCACTAGGCCCGGGGAGCTGTTTTTT.

This clone was counted once. The chain couples TRBV30 to TRBJ2-2, with unresolved D. The CDR3 has 13 residues. The V and J ends lost 3 bases and 4 bases respectively, with 9 bases between them. CDR1 is GTSNPN, CDR2 SVGIG, per germline (reference sequence). This chain's CDR3 is CAWRPGFTGELFF. The CDR3 bases are TGTGCCTGGAGACCGGGTTTCACCGGGGAGCTGTTTTTT. Drawing the rest from reference TRBV30 and TRBJ2-2, the complete variable domain is SQTIHQWPATLVQPVGSPLSLECTVEGTSNPNLYWYRQAAGRGLQLLFYSVGIGQISSEVPQNLSASRPQDRQFILSSKKLLLSDSGFYLCAWRPGFTGELFFGEGSRLTVL.

The chain is built from TRBV5-1 and TRBJ2-2, with unresolved D. Germline assignment: CDR1 SGHRS and CDR2 YFSETQ. V was shortened by 3 bases and J by 5 bases, with 11 bases between the two germline ends. This CDR3 has 14 residues. CDR3 residues: CASSWTTKTGELFF. The DNA of the CDR3 is TGCGCCAGCAGCTGGACCACCAAAACCGGGGAGCTGTTTTTT.

The chain has TRBV30 and TRBJ2-1, with D possibly TRBD2 on 6 matching bases. V was cut by 2 bases and J by 7 bases, with 18 bases left in between. Germline-derived CDR1 and CDR2 are GTSNPN and SVGIG (reference sequence). The CDR3 has 15 amino acids. In DNA form, the CDR3 reads TGTGCCTGGAGTCCCTTAGGCGGAGGGCAAAATGAGCAGTTCTTC. Translation: CAWSPLGGGQNEQFF. The full variable domain, rest sourced from reference TRBV30 and TRBJ2-1, is SQTIHQWPATLVQPVGSPLSLECTVEGTSNPNLYWYRQAAGRGLQLLFYSVGIGQISSEVPQNLSASRPQDRQFILSSKKLLLSDSGFYLCAWSPLGGGQNEQFFGPGTRLTVL.

This clone occurred once. This chain connects TRBV6-5 to TRBJ1-3; tentatively, D is TRBD1 (5 bases). The CDR3 covers 13 residues. The germline CDR1 and CDR2 sequences are MNHEY and SVGAGI. V lost 6 bases and J lost 4, with 10 bases in between. The DNA for the CDR3 is TGTGCCAGCAGCAGGGATCGGGGAAACACCATATATTTT. It encodes CASSRDRGNTIYF.

The chain links TRBV9 to TRBJ1-3, with 7 bases identical to TRBD1. In germline, CDR1 is SGDLS, CDR2 YYNGEE. The CDR3 extends over 15 amino acids. V trimming: 0 bases; J trimming: 4 bases; junction bases outside the gene matches: 4. The CDR3: CASSVEQGRGNTIYF. In DNA form, the CDR3 reads TGTGCCAGCAGCGTAGAACAGGGGCGCGGAAACACCATATATTTT.

The chain has TRBV13 and TRBJ2-5, with 12 bases aligning to TRBD2. Looked up from germline, CDR1 is PRHDT and CDR2 is FYEKMQ (reference sequence). The V gene end was trimmed by 5 bases and the J gene end by 4 bases; junction bases not matched to a gene: 11. The CDR3 loop spans 17 amino acids. CDR3 residues: CASSIRPGTSGLETQYF. The CDR3 DNA follows: TGTGCCAGCAGCATAAGACCTGGGACTAGCGGGTTAGAGACCCAGTACTTC.